Following are 5 T cell receptor beta chains from one sample sequenced in a study of blood T cells in healthy people across ages. A J-beta primer mix and a sample-barcoded 5' primer were used in a second PCR of roughly 6 to 12 cycles. TCRdb called the 5' RACE reads again in MiXCR, with one record for every CDR3 protein. The sample records around 780,000 distinct CDR3 sequences, roughly 24% being singletons. These same records also appear under a second study, on T cells of mothers and their children.

Sequenced material: blood. The receptors were gathered from a boy aged 5-17 years in good health.

A few counts support this clonotype. The V and J genes are TRBV7-9 and TRBJ1-2; TRBD1 is a possible D gene (5 bases). V lost 5 bases to trimming and J lost 4 bases, with 11 bases between them. This CDR3 region has 13 residues. The germline gives CDR1 SEHNR, CDR2 FQNEAQ (reference sequence). The CDR3 bases are TGTGCCAGCAGCCACGCAGGGCCCTATGGCTACACCTTC. Its protein product is CASSHAGPYGYTF.

This clonotype was picked up a small number of times. V gene TRBV3-1 combines with J gene TRBJ2-7; 9 bases are a match to TRBD1. Germline assignment: CDR1 LGHDT and CDR2 YNNKEL (reference sequence). The CDR3 is made up of 16 amino acids. Germline trimming cut 2 bases from V and 3 bases from J; bases unmatched to any gene: 8. The CDR3 nucleotides are TGTGCCAGCAGCCAATTGTCGGGACAGGGTGGCTACGAGCAGTACTTC. Protein product: CASSQLSGQGGYEQYF.

This clonotype was recorded a few times. The rearrangement links TRBV13 to TRBJ1-6; D gene unclear. CDR1 is PRHDT and CDR2 is FYEKMQ in the germline V gene (reference sequence). Trimming took 5 bases from V and 11 from J, leaving 16 bases between them. The length of the CDR3 is 14 residues. CDR3 in amino acids: CASSTISPSTPLHF. CDR3 bases: TGTGCCAGCAGCACTATATCTCCGTCCACACCCCTCCACTTT.

This clonotype was detected only a few times. This chain joins TRBV28 and TRBJ2-7, with 11 bases fitting TRBD2. CDR1 MDHEN and CDR2 SYDVKM come from the germline V gene. The CDR3 totals 15 residues. Germline trimming cut 10 bases from V and 2 bases from J; bases unmatched to any gene: 10. CDR3 bases: TGTGCCACCTCGCTAGCGGGGGGCGATACCTACGAGCAGTACTTC. Encoded protein: CATSLAGGDTYEQYF.

V gene TRBV12-3 or TRBV12-4 combines with J gene TRBJ2-5, with D uncertain. Trimming shortened V by 5 bases and J by 5 bases, and 12 bases separated the two germline ends. The CDR3 spans 13 residues. This CDR3 reads CASSIVATETQYF. CDR3 nucleotides: TGTGCCAGCAGTATTGTTGCTACGGAGACCCAGTACTTC.